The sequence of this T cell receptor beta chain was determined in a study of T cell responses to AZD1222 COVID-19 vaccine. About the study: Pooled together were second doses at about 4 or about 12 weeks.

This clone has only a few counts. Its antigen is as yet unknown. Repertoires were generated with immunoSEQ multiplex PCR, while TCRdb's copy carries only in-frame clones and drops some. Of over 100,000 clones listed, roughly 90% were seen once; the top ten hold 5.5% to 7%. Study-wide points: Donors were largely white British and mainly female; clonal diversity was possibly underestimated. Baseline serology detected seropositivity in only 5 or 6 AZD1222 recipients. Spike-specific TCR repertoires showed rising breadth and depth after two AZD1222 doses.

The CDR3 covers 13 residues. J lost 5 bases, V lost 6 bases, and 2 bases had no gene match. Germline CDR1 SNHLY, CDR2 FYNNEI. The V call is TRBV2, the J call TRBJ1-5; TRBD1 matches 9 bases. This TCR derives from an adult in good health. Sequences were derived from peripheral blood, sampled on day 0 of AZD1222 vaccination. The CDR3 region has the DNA TGTGCCAGCAGCAGGGACAGGGATCAGCCCCAGCATTTT. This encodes CASSRDRDQPQHF.